In its sample, the clone carrying this T cell receptor (beta chain) was seen many times. This sample was included in a study of T cells in Graves' hyperthyroidism and ophthalmopathy. J lost 0 bases, V lost 0 bases, and 11 bases had no gene match. CDR1 and CDR2 from the germline V gene are SNHLY and FYNNEI. CDR3 length: 18 residues. It was RNA transcripts that yielded the amplified TCR beta CDR3 regions. When the TCR CDR3 underwent first-round RT-PCR, the HTBI primer set was used. TCRdb independently ran MiXCR on the multiplex PCR reads; one entry per CDR3 protein. This table has about 290,000 distinct CDR3 sequences, approximately 15% appearing once.

The receptor was isolated from a woman aged 60-75 years with Graves' ophthalmopathy. The rearrangement joins TRBV2 to TRBJ2-7; TRBD2 matches 7 bases. The sequenced material came from blood. CDR3: CASSEAPNSGPSSYEQYF. In DNA form, the CDR3 reads TGTGCCAGCAGTGAAGCGCCAAATAGCGGGCCTAGCTCCTACGAGCAGTACTTC.